This TCR beta chain came from a study of blood T cell repertoires in COVID-19 (TCRdb year 2020). Notes on the research overall: Samples covering the acute and convalescent phases of COVID-19 were provided by collaborators in the United States, Italy and Spain. The material from the prospective study consisted of cDNA or gDNA derived from T cells, B-cell-depleted T cells, or PBMCs. Subjects who had been exposed to COVID-19, were actively infected with it, or had recovered from it provided the deeply sampled blood TCRbeta repertoires that made up the dataset. A freely available public database, intended as a resource for researchers studying the immune response to SARS-CoV-2, is where the repertoires were released. Samples came from the ongoing ImmuneRACE study (first 160 participants) plus 1,254 subjects from 6 global collaborators. Nearly every sample came with metadata listing a de-identified subject ID, COVID-19 status, age in years and sex. Where HLA class I and class II types were available, the types were taken from metadata supplied by the sample provider, not from assay-based typing. Overall study results and their limits: Clinical and demographic metadata were provided uncurated, with the amount varying by source and participant.

On this clone itself: There is no known antigen for this receptor. Qualities for individual bases were not recorded, and no much larger clone is one base off.

The immunoSEQ Assay, a bias-controlled multiplex PCR, was used to amplify TCRbeta CDR3 regions from genomic DNA. Per the authors' processing: Within the assay, amplification of reference gene primers was used to estimate how many nucleated cells each sample contained. Sequence reads were collapsed and filtered to measure the absolute abundance of every unique TCRbeta CDR3 rearrangement. Productive Simpson clonality was computed per sample as the square root of Simpson's diversity index over productive rearrangements. The clones in this table, taken by TCRdb from immuneACCESS, are in-frame only. Not every clone is retained; where verified, under half of the shortfall comes from an unresolved V gene, and the cause of the rest is unknown. Clone size and the V and J calls come from that table; the DNA yielded D and trimming. This sample comprises approximately 85,000 clones, about nine tenths of them detected only once. Of the sample, 25% to 30% is held by the ten largest clones.

Whole blood was collected in K2EDTA tubes by collaborating institutions according to the institutions' own protocols. For TCRbeta analysis, collaborators shipped samples in one of three forms: frozen whole blood, isolated PBMCs, or DNA extracted from either of those sample types. In the germline V gene, CDR1 corresponds to SGDLS and CDR2 to YYNGEE. Reading from cysteine to phenylalanine, the CDR3 counts 15 amino acids. Of all the DNA, just the CDR3 is kept, 45 bases in frame from base 1. V and J are trimmed by 3 bases and 2 bases, and the gene matches miss 5 bases of the junction. Sequencing input: peripheral blood. The sequence was obtained from a man in his fifties with active or convalescent COVID-19. In this chain, TRBV9 is recombined with TRBJ2-1; the central 7 bases match TRBD2. The CDR3 sequence is CASSAGGKTYNEQFF. The nucleotide sequence reads TGTGCCAGCAGCGCCGGGGGGAAGACCTACAATGAGCAGTTCTTC.